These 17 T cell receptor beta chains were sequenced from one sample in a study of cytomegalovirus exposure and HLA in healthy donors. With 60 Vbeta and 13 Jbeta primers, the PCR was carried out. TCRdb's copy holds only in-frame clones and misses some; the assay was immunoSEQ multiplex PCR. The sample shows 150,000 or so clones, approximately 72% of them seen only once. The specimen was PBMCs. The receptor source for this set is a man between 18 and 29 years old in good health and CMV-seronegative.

The CDR3 region is CASSSGGQPQHF. CDR3 nucleotide sequence: TGTGCCAGCAGTTCCGGGGGTCAGCCCCAGCATTTT. This rearrangement joins TRBV5-5 to TRBJ1-5, with D perhaps TRBD1 (5 bases). Germline V lookup: CDR1 SGHKS, CDR2 YYEKEE (reference sequence). V lost 5 bases to trimming and J lost 6 bases, with 9 bases between them. This CDR3 has 12 residues.

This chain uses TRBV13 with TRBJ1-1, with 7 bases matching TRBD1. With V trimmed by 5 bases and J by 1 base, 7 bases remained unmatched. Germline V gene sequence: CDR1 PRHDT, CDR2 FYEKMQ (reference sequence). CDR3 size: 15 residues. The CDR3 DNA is TGTGCCAGCAGCCCCCTGGGACAGTGGAACACTGAAGCTTTCTTT. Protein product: CASSPLGQWNTEAFF.

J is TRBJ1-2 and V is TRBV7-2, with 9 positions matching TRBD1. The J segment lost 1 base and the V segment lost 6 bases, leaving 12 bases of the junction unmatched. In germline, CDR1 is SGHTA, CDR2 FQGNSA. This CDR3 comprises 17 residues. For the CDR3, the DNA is TGTGCCAGCAGTCCTCACTACGGGACAGGGCTTAACTATGGCTACACCTTC. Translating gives CASSPHYGTGLNYGYTF.

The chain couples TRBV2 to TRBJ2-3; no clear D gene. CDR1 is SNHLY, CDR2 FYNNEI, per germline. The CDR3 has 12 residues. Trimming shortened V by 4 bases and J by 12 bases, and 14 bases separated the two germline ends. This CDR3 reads CASSGLSDSQYF. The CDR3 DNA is TGTGCCAGCAGTGGGTTAAGTGACTCACAGTATTTT.

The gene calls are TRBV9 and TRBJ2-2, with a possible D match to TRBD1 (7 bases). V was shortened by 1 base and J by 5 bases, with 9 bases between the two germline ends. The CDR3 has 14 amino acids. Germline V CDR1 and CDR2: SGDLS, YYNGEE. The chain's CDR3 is CASSVQGGTGELFF. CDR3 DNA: TGTGCCAGCAGCGTACAGGGGGGAACCGGGGAGCTGTTTTTT.

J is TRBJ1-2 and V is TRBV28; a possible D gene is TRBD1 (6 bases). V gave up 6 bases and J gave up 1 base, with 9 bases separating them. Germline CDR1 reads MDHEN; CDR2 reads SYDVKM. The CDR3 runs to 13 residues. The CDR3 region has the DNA TGTGCCAGCAGCCTAGGGGGTAACTATGGCTACACCTTC. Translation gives CASSLGGNYGYTF.

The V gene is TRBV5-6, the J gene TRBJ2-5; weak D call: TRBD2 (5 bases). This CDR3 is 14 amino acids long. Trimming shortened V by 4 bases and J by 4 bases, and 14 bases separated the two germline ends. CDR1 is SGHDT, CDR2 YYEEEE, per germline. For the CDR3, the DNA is TGTGCCAGCAGCCCCGGACTCCCCGGAGAGACCCAGTACTTC. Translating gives CASSPGLPGETQYF.

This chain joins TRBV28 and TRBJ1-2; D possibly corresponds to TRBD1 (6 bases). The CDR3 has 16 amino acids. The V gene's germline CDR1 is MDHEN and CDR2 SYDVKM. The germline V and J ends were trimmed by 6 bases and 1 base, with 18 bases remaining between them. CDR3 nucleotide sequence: TGTGCCAGCAGCAGGGGTCGGGGCGGCGTTAACTATGGCTACACCTTC. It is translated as CASSRGRGGVNYGYTF.

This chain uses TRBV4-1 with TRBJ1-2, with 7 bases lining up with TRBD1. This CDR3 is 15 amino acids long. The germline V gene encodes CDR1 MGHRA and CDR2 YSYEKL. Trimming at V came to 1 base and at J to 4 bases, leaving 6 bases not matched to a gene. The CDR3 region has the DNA TGCGCCAGCAGCCAAGTTCAGGGACAGTCCTATGGCTACACCTTC. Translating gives CASSQVQGQSYGYTF.

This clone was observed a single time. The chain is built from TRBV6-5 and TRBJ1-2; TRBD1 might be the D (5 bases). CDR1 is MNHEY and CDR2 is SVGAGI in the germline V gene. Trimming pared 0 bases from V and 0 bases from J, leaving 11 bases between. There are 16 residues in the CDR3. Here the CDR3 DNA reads TGTGCCAGCAGTTACTCGACGGCAGGGACTAACTATGGCTACACCTTC. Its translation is CASSYSTAGTNYGYTF.

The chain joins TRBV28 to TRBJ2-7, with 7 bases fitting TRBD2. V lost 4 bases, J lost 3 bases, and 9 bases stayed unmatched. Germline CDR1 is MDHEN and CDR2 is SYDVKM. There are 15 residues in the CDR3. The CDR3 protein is CASSSIPGTNYEQYF. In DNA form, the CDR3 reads TGTGCCAGCAGTTCCATTCCCGGGACTAACTACGAGCAGTACTTC. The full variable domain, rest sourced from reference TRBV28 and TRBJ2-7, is DVKVTQSSRYLVKRTGEKVFLECVQDMDHENMFWYRQDPGLGLRLIYFSYDVKMKEKGDIPEGYSVSREKKERFSLILESASTNQTSMYLCASSSIPGTNYEQYFGPGTRLTVT.

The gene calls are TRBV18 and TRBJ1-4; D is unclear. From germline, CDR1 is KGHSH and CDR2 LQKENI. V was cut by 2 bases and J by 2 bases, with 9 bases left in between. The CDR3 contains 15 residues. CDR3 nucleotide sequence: TGTGCCAGCTCACCATCTGCACAGACTAATGAAAAACTGTTTTTT. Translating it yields CASSPSAQTNEKLFF. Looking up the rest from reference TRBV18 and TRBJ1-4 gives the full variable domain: NAGVMQNPRHLVRRRGQEARLRCSPMKGHSHVYWYRQLPEEGLKFMVYLQKENIIDESGMPKERFSAEFPKEGPSILRIQQVVRGDSAAYFCASSPSAQTNEKLFFGSGTQLSVL.

Here the CDR3 reads CASSTGLSGEQYF. The DNA of the CDR3 is TGTGCCAGTAGTACGGGACTGTCGGGGGAGCAGTACTTC. The chain links TRBV19 to TRBJ2-7, with D maybe TRBD2 (6 bases). The CDR3 runs 13 residues. The ends were cut back, 4 bases at V and 7 bases at J, with 14 bases in the middle. The germline V gene encodes CDR1 LNHDA and CDR2 SQIVND (reference sequence).

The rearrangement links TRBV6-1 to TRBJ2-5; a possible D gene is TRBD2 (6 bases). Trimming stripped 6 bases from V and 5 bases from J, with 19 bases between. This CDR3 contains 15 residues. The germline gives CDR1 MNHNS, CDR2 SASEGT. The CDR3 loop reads CASRTRRGLEETQYF. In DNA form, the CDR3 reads TGTGCCAGCAGAACTAGACGGGGGTTGGAGGAGACCCAGTACTTC.

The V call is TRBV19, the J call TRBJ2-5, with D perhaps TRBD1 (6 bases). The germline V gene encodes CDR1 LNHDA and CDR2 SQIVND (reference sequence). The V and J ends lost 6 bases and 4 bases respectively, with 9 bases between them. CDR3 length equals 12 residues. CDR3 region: CASRQGRETQYF. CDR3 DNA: TGTGCCAGTAGACAGGGTCGAGAGACCCAGTACTTC.

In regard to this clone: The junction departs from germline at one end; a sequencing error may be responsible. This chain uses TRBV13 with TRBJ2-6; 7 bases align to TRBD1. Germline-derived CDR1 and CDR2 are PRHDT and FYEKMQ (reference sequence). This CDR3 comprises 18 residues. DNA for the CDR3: TGTGCCAGCAGCTCTCGGGACAGAATTTACTCTGGGGCCAACGGCCTGACTTTC. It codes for CASSSRDRIYSGANGLTF.

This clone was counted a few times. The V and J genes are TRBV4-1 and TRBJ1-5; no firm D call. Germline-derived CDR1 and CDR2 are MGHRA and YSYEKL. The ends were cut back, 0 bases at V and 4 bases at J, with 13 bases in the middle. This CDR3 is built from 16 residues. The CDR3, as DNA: TGCGCCAGCAGCCAAGAACCTAGCAGGAATAATCAGCCCCAGCATTTT. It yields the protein CASSQEPSRNNQPQHF.